Sequencing of this TCR beta chain was carried out in a study of blood T cell repertoires in COVID-19. V dropped 3 bases and J dropped 0 bases, with 12 bases sitting between them. Germline V gives CDR1 SEHNR, CDR2 FQNEAQ (reference sequence). This CDR3 has 16 residues. Authors' methods: Counts of nucleated cells, estimated from reference gene primer amplification, were obtained. The repertoire was sequenced with immunoSEQ multiplex PCR; TCRdb's copy has only in-frame clones and lacks some. V and J calls and clone size are copied from that table; D and trimming were computed from the DNA. The sample has roughly 330,000 clones; about 90% are singletons.

The chain recombines TRBV7-9 with TRBJ2-1, with D possibly matching TRBD1 (6 bases). This clonotype was sampled from a man in his late teens or twenties who had recovered from COVID-19. The sample taken for sequencing was peripheral blood. CDR3 DNA sequence: TGTGCCAGCAGCTTGCTGGGGGCCAGCTCCTACAATGAGCAGTTCTTC. Translating it yields CASSLLGASSYNEQFF. Drawing the rest from reference TRBV7-9 and TRBJ2-1, the complete variable domain is DTGVSQNPRHKITKRGQNVTFRCDPISEHNRLYWYRQTLGQGPEFLTYFQNEAQLEKSRLLSDRFSAERPKGSFSTLEIQRTEQGDSAMYLCASSLLGASSYNEQFFGPGTRLTVL.